This TCR beta chain was retrieved from a study of CXCR3-negative and CXCR3-positive naive CD8 T cells. Study-wide results and caveats: Naive CXCR3-positive cells had TRB CDR3s more hydrophobic than those of CXCR3-negative naive cells. Both naive subsets showed comparably high diversity, and memory CD8+ cells showed much lower diversity.

Naive CD8+ T cells had a CD45RO-CCR7+CD27+CD95- phenotype. UMI-labeled 5' RACE yielded the TRB cDNA libraries. TCRdb re-called the 5' RACE reads, yielding one record per CDR3 amino acid sequence without DNA. The listing contains some 150,000 distinct CDR3 sequences. As regards this clonotype: Its specificity is unknown.

The specimen sequenced was naive CXCR3+ CD8+ T cells from blood. This sample's subset: CD45RO-CCR7+CD27+CD95- naive CD8+ T cells expressing CXCR3 (TNR3+). This clonotype was obtained from a human donor in good health. Some clones in this sample may be carry-over from other donors' samples.

This CDR3 is CASNHREAGETQYF. The chain uses TRBV28 and TRBJ2-5; TCRdb's assignment of TRBD1 cannot be checked, as there is no DNA. CDR1 and CDR2 (germline): MDHEN, SYDVKM. This CDR3 comprises 14 residues.